The 12 T cell receptor beta chains given below trace back to one sample, sequenced in a study of shared clonotypes between healthy human individuals (dated by TCRdb to 2018 to 2021). Receptor amplification or capture employed the immunoSEQ multiplex PCR assay. Not all clones reach the TCRdb copy of this immuneACCESS table, which keeps in-frame sequences only. Checked studies attribute under half of the gap to unresolved V genes and leave the rest unexplained. The sample table contains roughly 2,000,000 clones; only one count was recorded for about 95% of them. The ten largest clones represent roughly 1.2% of the sample. CD8 naive samples consisted of CD45RO-negative cells that were positively selected for CCR7, yielding a CD45RA+CCR7+ population without TemRA cells. The specimen was naive CD8+ T cells sorted from blood. What this sample's cell subset or site label stands for: CD45RA+CCR7+. These receptors were collected from a man aged 18-30 years in good health.

This rearrangement joins TRBV5-1 to TRBJ1-2; no clear D gene. The CDR3 has 16 residues. V gave up 4 bases and J gave up 4 bases, with 20 bases separating them. Per the germline V gene, CDR1 is SGHRS and CDR2 is YFSETQ. CDR3 coding DNA: TGCGCCAGCAGCCCGGAGGAACTCTCACCCCTCTATGGCTACACCTTC. This encodes CASSPEELSPLYGYTF. The whole variable domain, filled in from reference TRBV5-1 and TRBJ1-2, reads KAGVTQTPRYLIKTRGQQVTLSCSPISGHRSVSWYQQTPGQGLQFLFEYFSETQRNKGNFPGRFSGRQFSNSRSEMNVSTLELGDSALYLCASSPEELSPLYGYTFGSGTRLTVV.

This clone was seen just once. The gene calls are TRBV7-2 and TRBJ2-1; 13 bases agree with TRBD2. This CDR3 has 19 residues. The junction had 9 bases not matched to a gene; V was cut back by 4 bases and J by 0 bases. The V gene's germline CDR1 is SGHTA and CDR2 FQGNSA. The CDR3 is CASSSTGLAGFSSYNEQFF. The DNA of the CDR3 is TGTGCCAGCAGCTCGACGGGACTAGCGGGATTTAGCTCCTACAATGAGCAGTTCTTC. Looking up the rest from reference TRBV7-2 and TRBJ2-1 gives the full variable domain: GAGVSQSPSNKVTEKGKDVELRCDPISGHTALYWYRQSLGQGLEFLIYFQGNSAPDKSGLPSDRFSAERTGGSVSTLTIQRTQQEDSAVYLCASSSTGLAGFSSYNEQFFGPGTRLTVL.

A remark on this clone: The same CDR3 is also encoded by other DNA sequences in this sample. The chain links TRBV9 to TRBJ2-2; no clear D. This CDR3 is built from 13 residues. CDR1 and CDR2 (germline): SGDLS, YYNGEE. V was cut by 0 bases and J by 7 bases, with 7 bases left in between. CDR3 loop: CASSVGSGGELFF. In DNA form, the CDR3 reads TGTGCCAGCAGCGTAGGAAGTGGCGGGGAGCTGTTTTTT.

CDR3 loop: CASSPDFANGYTF. The CDR3 DNA reads TGTGCCAGCAGCCCAGACTTTGCTAATGGCTACACCTTC. This sequence joins TRBV7-2 and TRBJ1-2, with D uncertain. V dropped 5 bases and J dropped 6 bases, with 13 bases sitting between them. Germline CDR1 reads SGHTA; CDR2 reads FQGNSA. This CDR3 contains 13 residues. The entire variable domain, with the rest obtained from reference TRBV7-2 and TRBJ1-2, is as follows: GAGVSQSPSNKVTEKGKDVELRCDPISGHTALYWYRQSLGQGLEFLIYFQGNSAPDKSGLPSDRFSAERTGGSVSTLTIQRTQQEDSAVYLCASSPDFANGYTFGSGTRLTVV.

V and J are TRBV4-1 and TRBJ2-7, with 9 bases lining up with TRBD2. V was clipped by 3 bases and J by 4 bases; unmatched bases: 7. This CDR3 region has 15 residues. The germline gives CDR1 MGHRA, CDR2 YSYEKL. The CDR3 bases are TGCGCCAGCAGCCATGGAGCGGGGGGCCTATACGAGCAGTACTTC. Amino acids: CASSHGAGGLYEQYF.

The chain couples TRBV5-4 to TRBJ2-7, with a possible D match to TRBD1 (6 bases). There are 13 residues in the CDR3. Germline CDR1 SGHNT, CDR2 YYREEE (reference sequence). V shed 6 bases and J shed 0 bases, with 10 bases lying between them. Here the CDR3 reads CASTLDSSYEQYF. CDR3 coding DNA: TGTGCCAGCACCCTGGACAGCTCCTACGAGCAGTACTTC.

The chain combines TRBV4-3 with TRBJ2-7, with 9 bases fitting TRBD1. The germline gives CDR1 LGHNA, CDR2 YSLEER. V shed 1 base and J 4 bases; nucleotides not matched to a gene: 5. The CDR3 totals 15 residues. The CDR3 here is CASSQGTGDVYEQYF. In nucleotides, the CDR3 is TGCGCCAGCAGCCAAGGGACAGGGGACGTTTACGAGCAGTACTTC.

V gene TRBV6-5 combines with J gene TRBJ2-3; no definite D call. V was clipped by 0 bases and J by 1 base, with 11 bases between them. Germline CDR1 reads MNHEY; CDR2 reads SVGAGI. The length of the CDR3 is 16 residues. CDR3 sequence reads: CASSYSAGFGTDTQYF. As DNA, the CDR3 is TGTGCCAGCAGTTACTCAGCAGGATTCGGCACAGATACGCAGTATTTT.

The gene calls are TRBV29-1 and TRBJ2-1, with D tentatively TRBD1 or TRBD2 (5 bases each). Trimming removed 1 base from V and 4 bases from J, with 20 bases in between. CDR3 length: 17 residues. CDR1 and CDR2 from the germline V gene are SQVTM and ANQGSEA. The CDR3 loop reads CSVEGGPGTIGYNEQFF. In DNA, the CDR3 is TGCAGCGTTGAAGGAGGCCCTGGGACGATTGGGTACAATGAGCAGTTCTTC.

V is TRBV30 and J is TRBJ2-1; D gene ambiguous. The CDR3 sequence is 10 residues long. Germline CDR1 and CDR2: GTSNPN and SVGIG (reference sequence). V gave up 7 bases and J gave up 8 bases, with 9 bases separating them. This CDR3 reads CAFRLDEQFF. As DNA, the CDR3 is TGTGCCTTTCGGTTGGATGAGCAGTTCTTC.

The chain is built from TRBV7-9 and TRBJ1-3; D not resolved. CDR1 and CDR2 from the germline V gene are SEHNR and FQNEAQ (reference sequence). The V end lost 2 bases, the J end lost 2 bases, and 16 bases lay between the germline ends. CDR3 length: 17 amino acids. DNA for the CDR3: TGTGCCAGCAGCTTAATTCTTTTTGGGGAAGCTGGAAACACCATATATTTT. It encodes CASSLILFGEAGNTIYF.

This clone has a single count. The chain joins TRBV30 to TRBJ1-5; D not resolved. Germline-derived CDR1 and CDR2 are GTSNPN and SVGIG (reference sequence). V was clipped by 3 bases and J by 14 bases, with 17 bases between them. The CDR3 spans 12 residues. The CDR3 DNA reads as TGTGCCTGGAGCCCACCGGCCCTGATGGAGCATTTT. Its translation: CAWSPPALMEHF.